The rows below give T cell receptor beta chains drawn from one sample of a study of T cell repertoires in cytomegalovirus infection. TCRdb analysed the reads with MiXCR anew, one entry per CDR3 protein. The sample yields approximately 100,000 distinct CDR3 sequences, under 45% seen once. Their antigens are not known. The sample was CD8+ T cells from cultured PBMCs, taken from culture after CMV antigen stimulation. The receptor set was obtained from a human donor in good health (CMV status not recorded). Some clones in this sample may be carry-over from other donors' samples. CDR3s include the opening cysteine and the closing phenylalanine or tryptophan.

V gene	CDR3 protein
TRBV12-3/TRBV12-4	CASSLSGRTGELFF
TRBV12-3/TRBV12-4	CASSLARAVGNTIYF
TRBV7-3	CASGLAGAYNEQFF
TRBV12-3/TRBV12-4	CASSFKGSYEQYF
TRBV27	CASSGGQGAYAQYF
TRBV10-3	CAIRMDNWGDTQYF
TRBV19	CASSMAGGTEAFF
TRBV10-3	CAMNQGGLNTEAFF
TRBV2	CASSELGGGSYNEQFF
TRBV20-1	CSAYRGLDYEQYF
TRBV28	CASSLAPGFLGPNTGELFF
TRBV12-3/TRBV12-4	CASSPGLEDEQFF
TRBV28	CASSLKPPTGAANTGELFF
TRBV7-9	CASSPAPRDTYSYEQYF
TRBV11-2	CASSSHPLAGVAGELFF
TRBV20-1	CSARDAAAGLYEQYF
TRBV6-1	CASRPQDHPAETQYF
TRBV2	CASRPGTQYSETQYF
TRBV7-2	CASSLVGGTDTQYF
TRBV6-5	CASSPDREGQYF
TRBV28	CASIIRGGPHEQYF
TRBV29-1	CSVEDSGGSGNTIYF
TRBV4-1	CASSYSRGPLYEQYF
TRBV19	CASSITGLLNEQFF
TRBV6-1	CASSSQGASNQPQHF
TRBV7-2	CASSFSGTGDRSGELFF
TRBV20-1	CSAGQGMNTEAFF
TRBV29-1	CSVRPGTASYEQYF
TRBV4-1	CASSQGWTEAFF
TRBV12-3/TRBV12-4	CASSLGLREQFF
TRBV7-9	CASSSRQLYEQYF
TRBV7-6	CASSLGLGGPYTGELFF
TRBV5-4	CASSFLSGTGELFF
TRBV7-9	CASSREETQYF
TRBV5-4	CASSLGPYTGELFF
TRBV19	CASSIAAGADTQYF
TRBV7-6	CASSWDRGSGANVLTF
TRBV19	CASSPRPATSTDTQYF
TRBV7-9	CASSLYGDTQYF
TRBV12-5	CASYSSAGMNTEAFF
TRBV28	CASSLLQAGGPHEQYF
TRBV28	CASRPQGDGQPQHF
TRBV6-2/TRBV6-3	CASGTAISSPLHF
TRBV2	CASSEVAALEAFF
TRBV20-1	CSARDRRSSGNTIYF
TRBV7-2	CASSLRGASNQPQHF
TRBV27	CASKKGGNQPQHF
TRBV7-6	CASSFPFDRGIQSYEQYF
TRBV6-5	CASSYDPGGYEQYF
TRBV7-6	CASSLDSETSGGGQETQYF
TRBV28	CASSLIAGGNEQFF
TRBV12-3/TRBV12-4	CASSLWDVGTEAFF
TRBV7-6	CASSFSGGAIDEQFF
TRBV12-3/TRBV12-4	CASSLFLGRGRELFF
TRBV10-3	CAISDDSADTQYF
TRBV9	CASSVDRAVTITNEKLFF
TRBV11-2	CASSLGQGASTF
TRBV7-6	CASSLAARTGELFF
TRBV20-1	CSASISGLNTDTQYF
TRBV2	CASKSPGTELDYGYTF